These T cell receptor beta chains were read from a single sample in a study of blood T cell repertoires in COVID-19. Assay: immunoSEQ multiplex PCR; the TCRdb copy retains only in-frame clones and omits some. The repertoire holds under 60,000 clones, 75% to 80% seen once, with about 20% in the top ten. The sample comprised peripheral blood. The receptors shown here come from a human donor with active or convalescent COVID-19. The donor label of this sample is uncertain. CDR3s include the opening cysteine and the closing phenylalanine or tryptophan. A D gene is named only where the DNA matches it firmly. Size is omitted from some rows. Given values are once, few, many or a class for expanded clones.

TGTGCCAGCAGCTTGGACAGGGGGCAAAGCAGGCAGTACTTC | CASSLDRGQSRQYF | TRBV5-4 | few | TRBJ2-7 | TRBD1
TGTGCTAGTGGTTTGGTAATGACAGGCGGCAATCAGCCCCAGCATTTT | CASGLVMTGGNQPQHF | TRBV12-5 | - | TRBJ1-5 | -
TGTGCCAGCACTGGACAGGGGTTCATTCAGTACTTC | CASTGQGFIQYF | TRBV28 | - | TRBJ2-4 | TRBD1
TGTGCCAGCAGCACCCCCCGGGGTGGAGCGGGGCCGGCCGGGGGAGGCTCCTACGAGCAGTACTTC | CASSTPRGGAGPAGGGSYEQYF | TRBV28 | once | TRBJ2-7 | TRBD2
TGTGCTAGTGGTGTTCTTGGGGCGGTCTACGAGCAGTACTTC | CASGVLGAVYEQYF | TRBV12-5 | - | TRBJ2-7 | -
TGCGCCAGCAGCCCCGGGGGTCAGCCCCAGCATTTT | CASSPGGQPQHF | TRBV4-1 | - | TRBJ1-5 | -
TGTGCCAGCAGTGCCCCGGGACTGTCCTCTGGAAACACCATATATTTT | CASSAPGLSSGNTIYF | TRBV6-1 | many | TRBJ1-3 | -
TGTGCCAGCAGCTCCCCTCACAGCTACTATAATTCACCCCTCCACTTT | CASSSPHSYYNSPLHF | TRBV7-3 | few | TRBJ1-6 | -
TGTGCCAGCAGCCCCCAGCGTACCTTATACGAGCAGTACTTC | CASSPQRTLYEQYF | TRBV7-2 | - | TRBJ2-7 | -
TGTGCCAGCAGCCCCAACCCCGGGACTAGCTACAATGAGCAGTTCTTC | CASSPNPGTSYNEQFF | TRBV5-5 | - | TRBJ2-1 | TRBD2
TGCGCCAGCAGTGAGGGGGAGGGCACTGAAGCTTTCTTT | CASSEGEGTEAFF | TRBV10-2 | once | TRBJ1-1 | -
TGTGCCAGCAGCGTACTAGCGGGAGGGCCGGGAGATACGCAGTATTTT | CASSVLAGGPGDTQYF | TRBV9 | - | TRBJ2-3 | TRBD2
TGTGCCAGCAGCTTAGCCGGACAGATTCGCACAGATACGCAGTATTTT | CASSLAGQIRTDTQYF | TRBV11-1 | - | TRBJ2-3 | -
TGCAGCGTTGTTCCACATTCCTACGAGCAGTACTTC | CSVVPHSYEQYF | TRBV29-1 | - | TRBJ2-7 | -
TGCGCCAGCAGCTTGGCGGGAGGGACCTACAATGAGCAGTTCTTC | CASSLAGGTYNEQFF | TRBV5-1 | once | TRBJ2-1 | TRBD2
TGTGCCAGCAGTCTTCGGACAGGGGAAAGGTCACCCCTCCACTTT | CASSLRTGERSPLHF | TRBV6-5 | - | TRBJ1-6 | TRBD1
TGTGCTAGTGGTTTGGTAATATCGGCAGCGAGTGAAGCTTTCTTT | CASGLVISAASEAFF | TRBV12-5 | - | TRBJ1-1 | -
TGTGCCAGCAGTCCCGGACTAGCGGGAGGTCTCACAGATACGCAGTATTTT | CASSPGLAGGLTDTQYF | TRBV6-6 | - | TRBJ2-3 | TRBD2
TGTGCCAGCAGCCCGGGACAGGGGGCAAACATTCAGTACTTC | CASSPGQGANIQYF | TRBV7-9 | - | TRBJ2-4 | TRBD1
TGTGCCAGCAGCCAAGTATCCCTGGGAGATTCACCCCTCCACTTT | CASSQVSLGDSPLHF | TRBV3-1/TRBV3-2 | - | TRBJ1-6 | -
TGTGCCAGCAGCTTAGGCAGGGATGGCTACACCTTC | CASSLGRDGYTF | TRBV11-2 | few | TRBJ1-2 | -
TGCGCCAGCAGCTCAGGGACAGTACAAGAGACCCAGTACTTC | CASSSGTVQETQYF | TRBV5-1 | - | TRBJ2-5 | TRBD1
TGTGCCAGCAGCCCCGACAGGGGGTACGAGCAGTACTTC | CASSPDRGYEQYF | TRBV6-2/TRBV6-3 | - | TRBJ2-7 | TRBD1
TGTGCCAGCGGAAGGACAGTACAAGAGACCCAGTACTTC | CASGRTVQETQYF | TRBV12-3/TRBV12-4 | - | TRBJ2-5 | -
TGTGCCAGCAGCTTAGCGTTTCAATACAATGAGCAGTTCTTC | CASSLAFQYNEQFF | TRBV7-2 | - | TRBJ2-1 | -
TGTGCCAGCGGGGAATCAGGGAGCAATCAGCCCCAGCATTTT | CASGESGSNQPQHF | TRBV28 | - | TRBJ1-5 | -
TGCGCCAGCAGCTCGGGACTAGCGGGAGATATCGATGAGCAGTTCTTC | CASSSGLAGDIDEQFF | TRBV5-1 | - | TRBJ2-1 | TRBD2
TGTGCCAGCAGCCCCAATAGCGGGAGGACCTACGAGCAGTACTTC | CASSPNSGRTYEQYF | TRBV7-2 | - | TRBJ2-7 | TRBD2
TGTGCCAGCAGCCCCTTCCAGGGATCCTACGAGCAGTACTTC | CASSPFQGSYEQYF | TRBV11-1 | few | TRBJ2-7 | -
TGTGCCAGCAGTTCAAACAGGGGGTGGATGACAGATACGCAGTATTTT | CASSSNRGWMTDTQYF | TRBV28 | - | TRBJ2-3 | TRBD1
TGTGCCAGCAGCCTTATAGCGAGTCCCTACGAGCAGTACTTC | CASSLIASPYEQYF | TRBV3-1/TRBV3-2 | - | TRBJ2-7 | -
TGTGCCTGGATCCAGACAGGGGGACCCTACGAGCAGTACTTC | CAWIQTGGPYEQYF | TRBV30 | - | TRBJ2-7 | TRBD1
TGCGCCAGCTTTGGAGAGGAAAAACTGTTTTTT | CASFGEEKLFF | TRBV4-1 | - | TRBJ1-4 | -
TGTGCCACCACAGCCTCAGGGGGCGACACTGAAGCTTTCTTT | CATTASGGDTEAFF | TRBV24-1 | few | TRBJ1-1 | TRBD1